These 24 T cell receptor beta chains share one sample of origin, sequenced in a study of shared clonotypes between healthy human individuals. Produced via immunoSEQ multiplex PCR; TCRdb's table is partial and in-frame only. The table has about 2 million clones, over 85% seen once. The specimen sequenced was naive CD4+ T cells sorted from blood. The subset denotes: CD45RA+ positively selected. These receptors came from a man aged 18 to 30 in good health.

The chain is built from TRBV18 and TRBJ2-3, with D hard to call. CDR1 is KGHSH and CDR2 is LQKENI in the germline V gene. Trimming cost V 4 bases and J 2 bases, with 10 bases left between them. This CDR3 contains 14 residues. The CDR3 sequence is CASSRLHNTDTQYF. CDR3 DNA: TGTGCCAGCTCACGGCTACATAACACAGATACGCAGTATTTT.

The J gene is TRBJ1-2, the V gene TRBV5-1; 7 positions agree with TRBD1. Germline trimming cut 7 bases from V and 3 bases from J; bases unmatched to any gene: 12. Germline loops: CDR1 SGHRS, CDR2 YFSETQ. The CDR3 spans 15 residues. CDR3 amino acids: CASATRTGSHYGYTF. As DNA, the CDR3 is TGCGCCAGCGCAACTCGGACAGGTTCGCACTATGGCTACACCTTC.

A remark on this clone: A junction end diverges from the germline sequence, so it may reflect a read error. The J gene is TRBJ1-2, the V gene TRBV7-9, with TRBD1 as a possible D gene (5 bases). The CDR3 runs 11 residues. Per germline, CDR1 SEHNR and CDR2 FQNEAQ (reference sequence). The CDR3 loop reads CASSAGDGISF. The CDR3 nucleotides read TGTGCCAGCAGCGCGGGGGACGGCATCTCCTTC.

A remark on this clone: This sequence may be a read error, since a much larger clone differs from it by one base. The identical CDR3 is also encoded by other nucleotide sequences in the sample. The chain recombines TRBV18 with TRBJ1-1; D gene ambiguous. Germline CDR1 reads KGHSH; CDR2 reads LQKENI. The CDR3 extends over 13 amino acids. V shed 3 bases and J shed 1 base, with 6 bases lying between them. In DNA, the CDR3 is TGTGCCAGCTCACCTCAGGAGAACACTGAAGCTTTCTTT. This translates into CASSPQENTEAFF.

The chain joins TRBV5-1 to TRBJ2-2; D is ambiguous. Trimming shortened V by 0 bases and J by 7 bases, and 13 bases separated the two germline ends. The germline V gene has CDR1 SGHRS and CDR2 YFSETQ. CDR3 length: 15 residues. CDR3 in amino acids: CASSLGAQQNGELFF. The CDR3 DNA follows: TGCGCCAGCAGCTTGGGCGCTCAACAAAACGGGGAGCTGTTTTTT.

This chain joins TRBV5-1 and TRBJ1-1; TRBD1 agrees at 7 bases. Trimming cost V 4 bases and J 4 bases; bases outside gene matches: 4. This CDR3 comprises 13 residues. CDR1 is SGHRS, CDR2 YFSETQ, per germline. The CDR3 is CASSQAGGTEAFF. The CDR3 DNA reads TGCGCCAGCAGCCAAGCAGGGGGCACTGAAGCTTTCTTT.

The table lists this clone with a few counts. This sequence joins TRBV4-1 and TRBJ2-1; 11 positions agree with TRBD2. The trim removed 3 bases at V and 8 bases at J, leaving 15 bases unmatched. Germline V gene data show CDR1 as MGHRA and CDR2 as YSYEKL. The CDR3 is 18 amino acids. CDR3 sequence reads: CASSQSKRDLLAGDEQFF. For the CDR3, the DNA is TGCGCCAGCAGCCAGTCGAAGAGGGACTTACTAGCGGGAGATGAGCAGTTCTTC.

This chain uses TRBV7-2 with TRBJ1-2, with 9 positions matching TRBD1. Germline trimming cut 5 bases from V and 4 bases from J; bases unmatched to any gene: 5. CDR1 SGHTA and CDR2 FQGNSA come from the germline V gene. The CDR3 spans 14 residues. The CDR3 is CASSPGTGPYGYTF. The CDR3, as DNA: TGTGCCAGCAGCCCCGGGACAGGGCCCTATGGCTACACCTTC.

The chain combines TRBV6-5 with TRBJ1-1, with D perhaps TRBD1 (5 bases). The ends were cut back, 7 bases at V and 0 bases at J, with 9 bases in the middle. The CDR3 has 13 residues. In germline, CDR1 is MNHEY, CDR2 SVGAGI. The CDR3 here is CASTQTVNTEAFF. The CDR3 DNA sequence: TGTGCCAGCACCCAGACAGTGAACACTGAAGCTTTCTTT.

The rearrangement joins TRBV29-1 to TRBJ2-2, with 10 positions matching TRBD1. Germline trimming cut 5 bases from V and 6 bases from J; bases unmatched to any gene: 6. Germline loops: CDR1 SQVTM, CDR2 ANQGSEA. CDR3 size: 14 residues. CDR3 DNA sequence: TGCAGCGTTAGGGGACAGGGGAGGGCCGGGGAGCTGTTTTTT. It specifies CSVRGQGRAGELFF.

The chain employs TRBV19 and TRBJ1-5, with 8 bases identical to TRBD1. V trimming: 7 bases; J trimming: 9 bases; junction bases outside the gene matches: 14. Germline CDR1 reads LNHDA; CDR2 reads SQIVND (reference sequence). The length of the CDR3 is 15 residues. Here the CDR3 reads CASTESDRDLLPQHF. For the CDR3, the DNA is TGTGCCAGTACCGAATCGGACAGGGACCTCCTGCCCCAGCATTTT.

CDR3 in amino acids: CASSMARDHSPLHF. The CDR3 DNA reads TGTGCCAGTAGTATGGCCAGGGATCATTCACCCCTCCACTTT. The chain has TRBV19 and TRBJ1-6; D perhaps matches TRBD1 (5 bases). Trimming pared 3 bases from V and 8 bases from J, leaving 11 bases between. From germline, CDR1 is LNHDA and CDR2 SQIVND (reference sequence). The CDR3 loop spans 14 amino acids.

The CDR3 loop is CASKVGLAPEAFF. CDR3 sequence (DNA): TGTGCCAGCAAAGTAGGGTTGGCGCCTGAAGCTTTCTTT. The chain uses TRBV2 and TRBJ1-1; D uncertain. The CDR3 contains 13 residues. Germline V CDR1 and CDR2: SNHLY, FYNNEI. V was pared by 7 bases and J by 6 bases, with 15 bases between.

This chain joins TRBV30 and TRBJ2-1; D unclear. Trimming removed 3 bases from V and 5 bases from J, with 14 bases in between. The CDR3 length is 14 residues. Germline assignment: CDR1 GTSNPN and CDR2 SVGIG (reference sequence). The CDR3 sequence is CAWSPMPNNNEQFF. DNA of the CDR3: TGTGCCTGGAGCCCCATGCCCAACAACAATGAGCAGTTCTTC. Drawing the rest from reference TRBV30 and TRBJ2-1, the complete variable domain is SQTIHQWPATLVQPVGSPLSLECTVEGTSNPNLYWYRQAAGRGLQLLFYSVGIGQISSEVPQNLSASRPQDRQFILSSKKLLLSDSGFYLCAWSPMPNNNEQFFGPGTRLTVL.

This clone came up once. The CDR3 bases are TGCGCCAGCAGCCAAGAGGATCGCAGGACCGGGGAGACCCAGTACTTC. Encoded protein: CASSQEDRRTGETQYF. The chain couples TRBV4-1 to TRBJ2-5; D is unresolved. V lost 0 bases and J 5 bases, leaving 16 bases between the germline ends. Germline V gene sequence: CDR1 MGHRA, CDR2 YSYEKL. CDR3 length: 16 residues.

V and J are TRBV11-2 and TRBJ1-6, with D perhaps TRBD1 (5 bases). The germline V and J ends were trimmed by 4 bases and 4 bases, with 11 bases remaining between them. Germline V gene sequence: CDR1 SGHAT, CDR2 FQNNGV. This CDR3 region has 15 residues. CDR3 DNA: TGTGCCAGCAGCTCCGAAGGGACTTATAATTCACCCCTCCACTTT. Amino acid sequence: CASSSEGTYNSPLHF.

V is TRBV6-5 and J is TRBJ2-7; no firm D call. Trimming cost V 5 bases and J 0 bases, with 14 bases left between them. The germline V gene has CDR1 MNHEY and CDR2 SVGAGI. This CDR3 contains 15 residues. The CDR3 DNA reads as TGTGCCAGCAGTCTGACACACTTAATCTCCTACGAGCAGTACTTC. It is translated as CASSLTHLISYEQYF.

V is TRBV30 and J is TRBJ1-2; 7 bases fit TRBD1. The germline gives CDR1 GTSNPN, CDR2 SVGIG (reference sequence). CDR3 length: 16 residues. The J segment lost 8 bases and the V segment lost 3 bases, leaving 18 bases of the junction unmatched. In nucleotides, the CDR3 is TGTGCCTGGAGCTTCCGGGACAGTACCTATCTGGGCGGCTACACCTTC. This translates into CAWSFRDSTYLGGYTF.

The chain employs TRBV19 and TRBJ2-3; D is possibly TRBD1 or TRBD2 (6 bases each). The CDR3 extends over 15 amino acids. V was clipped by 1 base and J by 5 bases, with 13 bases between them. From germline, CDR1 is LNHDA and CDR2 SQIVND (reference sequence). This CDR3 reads CASSIGWGAGDTQYF. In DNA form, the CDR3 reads TGTGCCAGTAGTATAGGATGGGGGGCGGGAGATACGCAGTATTTT.

The CDR3 here is CASSPGQDRNQPQHF. CDR3 DNA sequence: TGTGCCAGCAGCCCCGGACAGGACCGCAATCAGCCCCAGCATTTT. V gene TRBV11-2 combines with J gene TRBJ1-5; 7 bases map to TRBD1. Trimming at V came to 5 bases and at J to 2 bases, leaving 6 bases not matched to a gene. The CDR3 loop spans 15 amino acids. Germline V gene lookup returns CDR1 SGHAT and CDR2 FQNNGV.

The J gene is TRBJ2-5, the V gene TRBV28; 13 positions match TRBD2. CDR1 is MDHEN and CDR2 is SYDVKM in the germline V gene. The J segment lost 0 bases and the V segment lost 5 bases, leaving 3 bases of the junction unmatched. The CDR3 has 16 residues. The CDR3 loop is CASSRGLAGDQETQYF. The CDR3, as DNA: TGTGCCAGCAGTCGCGGACTAGCGGGGGACCAAGAGACCCAGTACTTC.

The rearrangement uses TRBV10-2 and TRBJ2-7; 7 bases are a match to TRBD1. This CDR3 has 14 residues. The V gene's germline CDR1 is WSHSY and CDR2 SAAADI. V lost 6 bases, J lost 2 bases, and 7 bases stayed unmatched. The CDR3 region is CASRGDSPPYEQYF. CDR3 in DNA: TGCGCCAGCAGGGGGGACAGCCCTCCCTACGAGCAGTACTTC.

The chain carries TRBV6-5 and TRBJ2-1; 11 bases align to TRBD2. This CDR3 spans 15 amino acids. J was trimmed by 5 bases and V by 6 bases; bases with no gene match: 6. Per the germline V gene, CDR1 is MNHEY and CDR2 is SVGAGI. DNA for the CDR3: TGTGCCAGCAGCTCTGGGACTAGCGGTGACAATGAGCAGTTCTTC. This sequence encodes CASSSGTSGDNEQFF.

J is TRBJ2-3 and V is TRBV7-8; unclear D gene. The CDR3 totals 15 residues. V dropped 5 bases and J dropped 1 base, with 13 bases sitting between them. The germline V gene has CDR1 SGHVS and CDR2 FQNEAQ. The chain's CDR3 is CASSALDVRTDTQYF. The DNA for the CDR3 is TGTGCCAGCAGCGCCCTAGACGTACGCACAGATACGCAGTATTTT.